This T cell receptor beta chain is drawn from a study of T cells in Graves' hyperthyroidism and ophthalmopathy. This clonotype was seen ten or more times. Regions amplified from RNA transcripts were the TCR beta CDR3 regions. HTBI primers drove first-round RT-PCR of the TCR CDR3. TCRdb called the multiplex PCR reads again in MiXCR, with one record for every CDR3 protein. The data contain around 500,000 distinct CDR3 sequences, approximately 16% of them singletons. V gave up 4 bases and J gave up 2 bases; unmatched junction bases: 12. Per germline, CDR1 SGHDT and CDR2 YYEEEE. CDR3 length: 17 amino acids.

Specimen: blood. The receptor's source is a woman aged 25-40 years with Graves' ophthalmopathy. This chain joins TRBV5-6 and TRBJ1-5, with 7 bases lining up with TRBD1. CDR3 in amino acids: CASSLRLTGIGNQPQHF. DNA of the CDR3: TGTGCCAGCAGCCTAAGACTGACAGGGATCGGCAATCAGCCCCAGCATTTT.